The clone carrying this T cell receptor (beta chain) was found a few times. Antigen specificity is unknown. This entry belongs to a study of T cell repertoires in cytomegalovirus infection. Study summary: Signatures in public TCR beta sequences pointed to both CMV infection and matching HLA type. Points from the study as a whole: The response measured ex vivo was dominated by TCR beta clonotypes (HLA-C-restricted and CMV-specific).

TCRdb re-derived calls from the reads in MiXCR, one entry per CDR3 protein. Here the sample spans nearly 650,000 distinct CDR3 sequences, 20% to 25% being singletons. Sequencing was done on a sample of CD8+ T cells from PBMCs. This TCR derives from a human donor in good health (CMV status not recorded). Some clones in this sample may be carry-over from other donors' samples.

The CDR3 region is CASRKRGANEKLFF. The DNA of the CDR3 is TGTGCCAGCAGAAAGAGGGGAGCGAATGAAAAACTGTTTTTT. J is TRBJ1-4 and V is TRBV7-2; maybe TRBD1 (5 bases). This CDR3 has 14 amino acids. Per the germline V gene, CDR1 is SGHTA and CDR2 is FQGNSA. V was pared by 6 bases and J by 5 bases, with 13 bases between. The variable domain in full, completed from reference TRBV7-2 and TRBJ1-4, reads GAGVSQSPSNKVTEKGKDVELRCDPISGHTALYWYRQSLGQGLEFLIYFQGNSAPDKSGLPSDRFSAERTGGSVSTLTIQRTQQEDSAVYLCASRKRGANEKLFFGSGTQLSVL.